This T cell receptor beta chain is from a study of vaccination effects on CD4 cells after COVID-19. Regarding the study as a whole: There was marked clonal contraction among infection- and vaccine-induced clones late after vaccination. Healthy vaccinees' vaccine-induced clones included only 1 of 255 cross-reacting with common cold coronaviruses.

Viral peptide pools were used in the ViraFEST assay to expand antigen-specific CD4+ T cells, and sequencing came afterward. Cells that had been cultured for roughly 9 days were the source of isolated CD4+ T cells. The vaccine given was either BNT162b2 or mRNA-1273, in two doses. Nucleocapsid antibodies were negative in the vaccine recipients, who had never had SARS-CoV-2 infection. A note on this clone: The antigen is unknown.

The junction had 10 bases not matched to a gene; V was cut back by 5 bases and J by 0 bases. Germline V gene lookup returns CDR1 SGHVS and CDR2 FNYEAQ. The CDR3 is made up of 17 amino acids. Using immunoSEQ multiplex PCR, the repertoire was profiled, and TCRdb retains in-frame clones only, with some absent. The table includes approximately 28,000 clones, just under 75% detected once. The input for sequencing was CD4+ T cells from PBMCs cultured with HCoV-229E spike peptides, taken after COVID-19 vaccination. This sequence joins TRBV7-6 and TRBJ2-1, with 7 nucleotides matching TRBD2. The source of this sequence is a human donor who received a COVID-19 vaccine. CDR3 amino acids: CASSRGSGHSSYNEQFF. CDR3 DNA: TGTGCCAGCAGCCGAGGTAGCGGGCACAGCTCCTACAATGAGCAGTTCTTC.